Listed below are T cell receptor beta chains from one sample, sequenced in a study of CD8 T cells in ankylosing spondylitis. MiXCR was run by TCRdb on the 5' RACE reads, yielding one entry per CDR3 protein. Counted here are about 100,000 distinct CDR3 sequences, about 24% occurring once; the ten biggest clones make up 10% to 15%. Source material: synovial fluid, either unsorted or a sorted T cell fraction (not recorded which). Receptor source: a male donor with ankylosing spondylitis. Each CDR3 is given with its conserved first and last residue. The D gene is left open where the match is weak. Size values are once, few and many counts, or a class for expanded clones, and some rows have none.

CASSPPQGRNEQFF | TGTGCCAGCAGCCCCCCCCAGGGGAGGAATGAGCAGTTCTTC | NA | TRBJ2-1 | TRBV11-2 | many
CASSLGPAGGQDEQYF | TGTGCCAGCAGCTTAGGTCCGGCGGGAGGTCAGGACGAGCAGTACTTC | TRBD2 | TRBJ2-7 | TRBV7-2 | NA
CASSRQLLGAEAFF | TGCGCCAGCAGCCGGCAGCTCCTCGGGGCTGAAGCTTTCTTT | NA | TRBJ1-1 | TRBV4-1 | NA
CASSERQGGGVGYTF | TGTGCCAGCAGTGAGCGACAGGGAGGTGGGGTAGGCTACACCTTC | TRBD1 | TRBJ1-2 | TRBV2 | NA
CATSVGTGGEETQYF | TGTGCCACCAGTGTTGGGACAGGGGGCGAGGAGACCCAGTACTTC | TRBD1 | TRBJ2-5 | TRBV24-1 | NA
CACTKSGREHRETQYF | TGTGCCTGCACCAAAAGTGGCCGGGAGCATAGAGAGACCCAGTACTTC | NA | TRBJ2-5 | TRBV3-1 | NA
CASSLEPSFNEKLFF | TGTGCCAGCAGCTTAGAGCCTTCCTTTAATGAAAAACTGTTTTTT | NA | TRBJ1-4 | TRBV7-6 | few
CSARVSGSDTQYF | TGCAGTGCCCGGGTGTCTGGGTCAGATACGCAGTATTTT | NA | TRBJ2-3 | TRBV20-1 | NA
CSARVWTSVSYEQYF | TGCAGTGCTAGAGTCTGGACTAGCGTTTCCTACGAGCAGTACTTC | TRBD2 | TRBJ2-7 | TRBV20-1 | NA
CASSRLAGDNEQFF | TGTGCCAGCAGCCGACTAGCGGGAGATAATGAGCAGTTCTTC | TRBD2 | TRBJ2-1 | TRBV12-3/TRBV12-4 | few
CATSDSHRNEQFF | TGTGCCACCAGTGATTCCCATCGGAATGAGCAGTTCTTC | NA | TRBJ2-1 | TRBV24-1 | NA
CASSLPLKSGTLSEQFF | TGTGCCAGCAGTCTACCCCTGAAAAGCGGGACTCTTAGTGAGCAGTTCTTC | TRBD2 | TRBJ2-1 | TRBV27 | NA
CASSLFEGSRDSNQPQHF | TGTGCCAGCAGCTTATTCGAGGGATCAAGGGATAGCAATCAGCCCCAGCATTTT | NA | TRBJ1-5 | TRBV5-6 | few
CASSLQGFGNQPQHF | TGCGCCAGCAGCTTGCAAGGGTTTGGCAATCAGCCCCAGCATTTT | NA | TRBJ1-5 | TRBV5-1 | few
CASSLGISGNTIYF | TGTGCCAGCAGCTTAGGAATCTCTGGAAACACCATATATTTT | NA | TRBJ1-3 | TRBV11-2 | few
CASSVQSSYNEQFF | TGTGCCAGCAGCGTCCAGAGCTCCTACAATGAGCAGTTCTTC | NA | TRBJ2-1 | TRBV27 | few
CASSLVGYHNEQFF | TGTGCCAGCAGTTTAGTGGGCTACCACAATGAGCAGTTCTTC | NA | TRBJ2-1 | TRBV27 | NA
CASSLGRTGFNEQFF | TGTGCCAGCAGCTTAGGCAGGACAGGGTTCAATGAGCAGTTCTTC | TRBD1 | TRBJ2-1 | TRBV11-3 | NA
CASSGILGGSYNEQFF | TGTGCCAGCAGTGGGATCCTTGGGGGCTCCTACAATGAGCAGTTCTTC | NA | TRBJ2-1 | TRBV6-1 | few
CASSLAWASGRETQYF | TGTGCCAGCAGCTTAGCTTGGGCTAGCGGGAGAGAGACCCAGTACTTC | TRBD2 | TRBJ2-5 | TRBV7-9 | NA
CASSLSGTGTPNQDTEAFF | TGTGCCAGCAGCTTGAGCGGGACAGGAACCCCCAACCAGGACACTGAAGCTTTCTTT | TRBD1 | TRBJ1-1 | TRBV5-6 | NA
CASSMGLAGVKNEQFF | TGTGCCAGCAGCATGGGCCTAGCGGGAGTTAAGAATGAGCAGTTCTTC | TRBD2 | TRBJ2-1 | TRBV7-9 | many
CASRRDTSYNEQFF | TGTGCCAGCAGGAGGGATACCTCTTACAATGAGCAGTTCTTC | NA | TRBJ2-1 | TRBV5-4 | NA
CASSSRFTGNTEAFF | TGTGCCAGCAGCTCCCGCTTCACAGGGAACACTGAAGCTTTCTTT | NA | TRBJ1-1 | TRBV13 | few
CASGRGAYEQYF | TGTGCCTCCGGGCGGGGGGCCTACGAGCAGTACTTC | TRBD2 | TRBJ2-7 | TRBV30 | once
CASTPQGAETQYF | TGTGCCAGCACACCCCAGGGGGCGGAGACCCAGTACTTC | TRBD1 | TRBJ2-5 | TRBV11-3 | few
CASSRDSTNTGELFF | TGTGCCAGCAGCCGGGATTCAACGAACACCGGGGAGCTGTTTTTT | NA | TRBJ2-2 | TRBV5-5 | NA
CASSLEARGNNEQFF | TGTGCCAGCAGCTTAGAGGCCAGGGGAAACAATGAGCAGTTCTTC | NA | TRBJ2-1 | TRBV7-8 | NA
CASSPIPLGTQYF | TGTGCCAGCAGCCCTATACCCTTGGGTACGCAGTATTTT | NA | TRBJ2-3 | TRBV7-2 | large
CASSDTYISGELFF | TGTGCCAGCAGTGACACCTACATTAGCGGGGAGCTGTTTTTT | NA | TRBJ2-2 | TRBV6-4 | NA
CASSFTGMNTEAFF | TGTGCCAGCAGCTTTACAGGGATGAACACTGAAGCTTTCTTT | NA | TRBJ1-1 | TRBV7-2 | NA
CASPRTRAAIPSYNEQFF | TGTGCCAGCCCCCGAACACGGGCGGCCATTCCCTCCTACAATGAGCAGTTCTTC | NA | TRBJ2-1 | TRBV12-3/TRBV12-4 | NA
CASGSSRNQPQHF | TGTGCCAGCGGGTCAAGTCGCAATCAGCCCCAGCATTTT | NA | TRBJ1-5 | TRBV6-1 | many
CSVAARNQETQYF | TGCAGCGTTGCGGCCCGGAACCAAGAGACCCAGTACTTC | NA | TRBJ2-5 | TRBV29-1 | NA
CASSYTNTGELFF | TGTGCCAGCAGCTACACGAACACCGGGGAGCTGTTTTTT | NA | TRBJ2-2 | TRBV11-2 | few
CSVAGGSRDEQFF | TGCAGCGTTGCTGGCGGGAGTAGGGATGAGCAGTTCTTC | TRBD2 | TRBJ2-1 | TRBV29-1 | NA
CASSLGTVSGNTIYF | TGTGCCAGCAGCCTCGGGACAGTCTCTGGAAACACCATATATTTT | TRBD1 | TRBJ1-3 | TRBV5-6 | NA